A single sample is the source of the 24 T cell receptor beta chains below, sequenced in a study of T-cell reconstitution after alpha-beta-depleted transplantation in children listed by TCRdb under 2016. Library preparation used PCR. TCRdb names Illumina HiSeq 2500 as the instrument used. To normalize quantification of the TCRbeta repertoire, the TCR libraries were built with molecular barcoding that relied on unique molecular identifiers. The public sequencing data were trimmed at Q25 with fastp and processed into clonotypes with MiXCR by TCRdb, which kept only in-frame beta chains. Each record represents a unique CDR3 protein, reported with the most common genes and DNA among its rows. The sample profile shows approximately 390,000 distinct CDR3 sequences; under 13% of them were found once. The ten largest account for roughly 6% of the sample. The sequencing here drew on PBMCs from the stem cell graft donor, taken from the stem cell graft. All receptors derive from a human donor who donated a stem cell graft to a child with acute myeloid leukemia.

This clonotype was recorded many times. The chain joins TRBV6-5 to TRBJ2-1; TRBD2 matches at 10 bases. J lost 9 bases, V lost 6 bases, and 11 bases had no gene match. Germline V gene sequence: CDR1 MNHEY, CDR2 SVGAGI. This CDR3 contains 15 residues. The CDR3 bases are TGTGCCAGCAGCCCACAGGGACTAGCGAGGGGTGAGCAGTTCTTC. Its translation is CASSPQGLARGEQFF.

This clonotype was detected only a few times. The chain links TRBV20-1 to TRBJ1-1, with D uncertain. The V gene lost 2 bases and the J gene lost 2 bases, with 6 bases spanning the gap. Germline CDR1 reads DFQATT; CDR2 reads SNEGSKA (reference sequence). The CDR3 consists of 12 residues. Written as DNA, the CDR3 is TGCAGTGCTAGACGGGATAACACTGAAGCTTTCTTT. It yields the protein CSARRDNTEAFF.

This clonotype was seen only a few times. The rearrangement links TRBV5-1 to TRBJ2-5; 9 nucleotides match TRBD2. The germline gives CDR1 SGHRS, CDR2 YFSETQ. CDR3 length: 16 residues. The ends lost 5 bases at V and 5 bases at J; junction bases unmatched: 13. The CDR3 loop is CASSPTPGLALETQYF. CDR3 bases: TGCGCCAGCAGTCCAACTCCCGGACTAGCGCTTGAGACCCAGTACTTC.

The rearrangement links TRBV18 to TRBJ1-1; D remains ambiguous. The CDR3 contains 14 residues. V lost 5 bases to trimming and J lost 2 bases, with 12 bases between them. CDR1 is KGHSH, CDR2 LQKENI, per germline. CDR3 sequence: CASSGQGPNTEAFF. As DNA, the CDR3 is TGTGCCAGCTCAGGGCAAGGACCCAACACTGAAGCTTTCTTT.

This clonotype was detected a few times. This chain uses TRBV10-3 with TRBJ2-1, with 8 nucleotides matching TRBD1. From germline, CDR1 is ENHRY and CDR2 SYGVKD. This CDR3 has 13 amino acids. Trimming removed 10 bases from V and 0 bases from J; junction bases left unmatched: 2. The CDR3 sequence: CATGTGSYNEQFF. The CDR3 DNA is TGTGCCACCGGGACAGGCTCCTACAATGAGCAGTTCTTC.

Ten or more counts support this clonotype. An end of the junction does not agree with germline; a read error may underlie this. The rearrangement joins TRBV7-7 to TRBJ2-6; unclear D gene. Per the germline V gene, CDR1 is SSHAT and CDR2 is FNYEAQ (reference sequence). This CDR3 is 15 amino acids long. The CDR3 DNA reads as TGTGCTAGCAGCCCTATTCCCTCTGGGGCCAACGTCCTGACTTTC. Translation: CASSPIPSGANVLTF.

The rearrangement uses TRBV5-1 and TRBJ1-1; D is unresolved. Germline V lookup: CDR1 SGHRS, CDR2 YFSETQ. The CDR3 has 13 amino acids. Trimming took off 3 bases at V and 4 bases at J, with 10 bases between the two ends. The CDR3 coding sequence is TGCGCCAGCAGCTCCGGAGAGATCACTGAAGCTTTCTTT. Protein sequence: CASSSGEITEAFF.

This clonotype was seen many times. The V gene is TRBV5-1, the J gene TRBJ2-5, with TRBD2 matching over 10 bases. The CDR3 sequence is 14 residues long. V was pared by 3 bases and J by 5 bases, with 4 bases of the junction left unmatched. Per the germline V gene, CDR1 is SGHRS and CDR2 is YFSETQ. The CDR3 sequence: CASSSGLARETQYF. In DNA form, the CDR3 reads TGCGCCAGCAGCTCGGGACTAGCGCGTGAGACCCAGTACTTC.

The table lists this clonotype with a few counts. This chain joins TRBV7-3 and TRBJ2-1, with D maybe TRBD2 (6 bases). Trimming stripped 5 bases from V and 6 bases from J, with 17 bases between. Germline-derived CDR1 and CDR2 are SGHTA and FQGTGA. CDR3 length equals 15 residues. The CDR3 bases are TGTGCCAGCAGCCAGGGCTGGGCTAGCGTCAATGAGCAGTTCTTC. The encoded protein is CASSQGWASVNEQFF.

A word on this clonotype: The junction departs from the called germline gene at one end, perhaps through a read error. The CDR3 DNA follows: TGTGCTAGCAGCCGATGGGGAGGGCAAGAGACCCAGTACTTC. Translating it yields CASSRWGGQETQYF. The V call is TRBV7-7, the J call TRBJ2-5; TRBD2 matches 7 bases. The CDR3 runs to 14 residues. Germline-derived CDR1 and CDR2 are SSHAT and FNYEAQ (reference sequence).

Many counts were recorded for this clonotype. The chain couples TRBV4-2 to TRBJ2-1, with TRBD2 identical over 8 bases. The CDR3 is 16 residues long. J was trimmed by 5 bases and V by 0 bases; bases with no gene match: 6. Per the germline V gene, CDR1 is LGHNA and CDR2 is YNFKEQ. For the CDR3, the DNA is TGTGCCAGCAGCCAAGATCTTAGCGGGGAGGACAATGAGCAGTTCTTC. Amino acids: CASSQDLSGEDNEQFF.

The CDR3 spells CASSYDPRYGYTF. DNA for the CDR3: TGTGCCAGCAGTTACGACCCGAGGTATGGCTACACCTTC. The chain has TRBV6-2 or TRBV6-3 and TRBJ1-2; D is ambiguous. CDR3 length: 13 amino acids. Looked up from germline, CDR1 is MNHEY and CDR2 is SVGEGT. Trimming removed 2 bases at V and 5 bases at J, with 9 bases between.

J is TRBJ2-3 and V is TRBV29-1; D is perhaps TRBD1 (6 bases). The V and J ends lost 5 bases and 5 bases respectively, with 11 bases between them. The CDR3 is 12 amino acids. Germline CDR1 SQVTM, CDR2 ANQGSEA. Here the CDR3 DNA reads TGCAGCGTTCCACAGGGTAGAGATACGCAGTATTTT. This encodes CSVPQGRDTQYF.

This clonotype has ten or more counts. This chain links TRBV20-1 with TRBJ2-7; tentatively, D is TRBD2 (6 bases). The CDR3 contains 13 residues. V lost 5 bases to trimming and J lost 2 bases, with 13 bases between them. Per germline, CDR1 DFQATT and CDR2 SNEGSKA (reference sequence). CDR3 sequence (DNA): TGCAGTGCTGGTGGACTAACCCCCTACGAGCAGTACTTC. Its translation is CSAGGLTPYEQYF.

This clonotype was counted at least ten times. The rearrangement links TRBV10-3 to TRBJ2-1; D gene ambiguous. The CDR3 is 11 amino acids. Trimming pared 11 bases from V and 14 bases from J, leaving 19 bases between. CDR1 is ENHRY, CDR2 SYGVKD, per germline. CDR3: CAFLSAEGKFF. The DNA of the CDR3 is TGTGCCTTCTTATCGGCGGAAGGCAAGTTCTTC.

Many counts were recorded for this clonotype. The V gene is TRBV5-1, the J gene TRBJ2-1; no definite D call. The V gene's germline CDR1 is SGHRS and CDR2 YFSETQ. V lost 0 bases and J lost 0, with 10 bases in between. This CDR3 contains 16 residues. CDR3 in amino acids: CASSLVPTHSYNEQFF. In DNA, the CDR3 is TGCGCCAGCAGCTTGGTCCCAACCCACTCCTACAATGAGCAGTTCTTC.

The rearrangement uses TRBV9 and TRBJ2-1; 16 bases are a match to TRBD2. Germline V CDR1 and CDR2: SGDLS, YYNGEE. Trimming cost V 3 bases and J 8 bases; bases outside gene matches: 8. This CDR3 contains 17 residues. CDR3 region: CASSGEGTSGRADEQFF. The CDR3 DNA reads TGTGCCAGCAGCGGCGAGGGGACTAGCGGGAGGGCCGATGAGCAGTTCTTC.

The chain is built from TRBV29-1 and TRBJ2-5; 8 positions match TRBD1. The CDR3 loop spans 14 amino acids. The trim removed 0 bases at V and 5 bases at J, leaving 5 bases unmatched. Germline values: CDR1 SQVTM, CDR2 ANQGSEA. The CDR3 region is CSVEDRRQGETQYF. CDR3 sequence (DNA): TGCAGCGTTGAAGATCGGAGACAGGGGGAGACCCAGTACTTC.

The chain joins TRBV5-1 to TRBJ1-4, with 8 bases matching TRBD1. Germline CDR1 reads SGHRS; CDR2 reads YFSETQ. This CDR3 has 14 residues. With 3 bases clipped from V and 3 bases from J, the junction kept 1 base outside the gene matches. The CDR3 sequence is CASSSGQANEKLFF. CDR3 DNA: TGCGCCAGCAGCTCGGGACAGGCTAATGAAAAACTGTTTTTT.

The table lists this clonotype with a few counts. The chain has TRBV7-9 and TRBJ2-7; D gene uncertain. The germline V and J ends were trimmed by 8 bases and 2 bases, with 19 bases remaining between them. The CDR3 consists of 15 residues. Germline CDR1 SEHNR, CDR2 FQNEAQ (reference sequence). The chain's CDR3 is CASEVKQQNTYEQYF. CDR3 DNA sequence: TGTGCCAGCGAGGTTAAACAGCAAAATACCTACGAGCAGTACTTC. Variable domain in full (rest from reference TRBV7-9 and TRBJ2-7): DTGVSQNPRHKITKRGQNVTFRCDPISEHNRLYWYRQTLGQGPEFLTYFQNEAQLEKSRLLSDRFSAERPKGSFSTLEIQRTEQGDSAMYLCASEVKQQNTYEQYFGPGTRLTVT.

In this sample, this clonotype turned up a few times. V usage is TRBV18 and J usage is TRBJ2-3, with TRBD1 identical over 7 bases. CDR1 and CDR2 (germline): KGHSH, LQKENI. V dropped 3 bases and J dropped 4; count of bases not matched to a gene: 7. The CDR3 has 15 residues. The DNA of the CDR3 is TGTGCCAGCTCACCCCTACAGGGGATCGCAGATACGCAGTATTTT. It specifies CASSPLQGIADTQYF.

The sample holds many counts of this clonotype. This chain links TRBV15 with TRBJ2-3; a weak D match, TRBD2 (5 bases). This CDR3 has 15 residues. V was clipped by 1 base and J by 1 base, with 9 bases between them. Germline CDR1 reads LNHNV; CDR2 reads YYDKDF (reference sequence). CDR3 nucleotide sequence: TGTGCCACCAGCAGAGGCAGCGGTGGCACAGATACGCAGTATTTT. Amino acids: CATSRGSGGTDTQYF. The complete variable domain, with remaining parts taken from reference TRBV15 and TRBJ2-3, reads DAMVIQNPRYQVTQFGKPVTLSCSQTLNHNVMYWYQQKSSQAPKLLFHYYDKDFNNEADTPDNFQSRRPNTSFCFLDIRSPGLGDTAMYLCATSRGSGGTDTQYFGPGTRLTVL.

This chain's CDR3 is CASSQLVISGANVLTF. CDR3 coding DNA: TGCGCCAGCAGCCAATTGGTAATCTCTGGGGCCAACGTCCTGACTTTC. V gene TRBV4-1 combines with J gene TRBJ2-6; D unresolved. Trimming removed 2 bases from V and 0 bases from J, with 8 bases in between. Germline V gene lookup returns CDR1 MGHRA and CDR2 YSYEKL. The CDR3 runs to 16 residues.

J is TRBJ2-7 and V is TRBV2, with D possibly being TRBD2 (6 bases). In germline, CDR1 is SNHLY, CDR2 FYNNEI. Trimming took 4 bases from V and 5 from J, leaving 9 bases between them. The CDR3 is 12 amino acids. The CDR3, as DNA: TGTGCCAGCAGTGTGTGGGGGGACGAGCAGTACTTC. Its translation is CASSVWGDEQYF.